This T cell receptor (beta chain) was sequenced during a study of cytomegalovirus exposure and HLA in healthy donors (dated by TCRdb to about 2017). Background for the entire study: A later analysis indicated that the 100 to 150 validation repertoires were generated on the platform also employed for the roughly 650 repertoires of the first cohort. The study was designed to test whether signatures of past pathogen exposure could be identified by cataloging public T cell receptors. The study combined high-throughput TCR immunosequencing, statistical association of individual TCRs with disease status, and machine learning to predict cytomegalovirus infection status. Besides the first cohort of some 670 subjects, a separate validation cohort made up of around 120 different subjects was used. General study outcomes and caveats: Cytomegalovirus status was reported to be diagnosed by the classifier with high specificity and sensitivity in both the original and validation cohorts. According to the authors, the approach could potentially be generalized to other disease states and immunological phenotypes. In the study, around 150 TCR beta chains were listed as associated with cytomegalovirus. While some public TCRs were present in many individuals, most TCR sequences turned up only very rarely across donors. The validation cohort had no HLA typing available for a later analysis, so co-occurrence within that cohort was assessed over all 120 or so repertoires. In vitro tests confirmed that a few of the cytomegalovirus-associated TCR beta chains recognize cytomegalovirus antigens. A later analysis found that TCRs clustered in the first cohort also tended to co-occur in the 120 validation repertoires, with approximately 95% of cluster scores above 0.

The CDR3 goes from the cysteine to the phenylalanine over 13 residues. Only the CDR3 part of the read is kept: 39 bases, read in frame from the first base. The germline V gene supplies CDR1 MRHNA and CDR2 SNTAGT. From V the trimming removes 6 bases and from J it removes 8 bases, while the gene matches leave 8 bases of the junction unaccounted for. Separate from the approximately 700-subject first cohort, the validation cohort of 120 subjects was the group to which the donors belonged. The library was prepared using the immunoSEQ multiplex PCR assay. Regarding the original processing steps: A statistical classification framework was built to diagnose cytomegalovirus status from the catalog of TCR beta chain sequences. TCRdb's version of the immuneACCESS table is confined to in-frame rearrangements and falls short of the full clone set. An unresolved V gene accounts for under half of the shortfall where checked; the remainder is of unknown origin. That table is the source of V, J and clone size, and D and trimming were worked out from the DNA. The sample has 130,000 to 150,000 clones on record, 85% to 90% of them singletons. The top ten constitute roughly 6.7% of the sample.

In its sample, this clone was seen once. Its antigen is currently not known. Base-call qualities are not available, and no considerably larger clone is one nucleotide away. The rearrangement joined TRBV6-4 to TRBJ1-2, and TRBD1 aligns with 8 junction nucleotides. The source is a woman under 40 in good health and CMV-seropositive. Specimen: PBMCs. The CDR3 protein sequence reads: CASRPQGVLGYTF. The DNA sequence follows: TGTGCCAGCAGGCCACAGGGGGTCCTAGGCTACACCTTC.